This T cell receptor beta chain was found in a study of T-cell memory formation after mild COVID-19. Turning to the study itself: Largely donor-specific sequence clusters came from a couple of donors. Regarding the study as a whole: Pre-infection memory harbored some responding clones, suggesting cross-reactive memory joined. CD4+ bias marked clones expanding day 15 to 37, unlike balanced contracting clones. Confirmation of SARS-CoV-2 specificity was lacking for second-wave clones peaking day 37.

The CDR3 totals 14 residues. Trimming cost V 3 bases and J 3 bases, with 12 bases left between them. CDR1 is MNHNS, CDR2 SASEGT, per germline. Via MiXCR, TCRdb re-called the 5' RACE reads, giving one row per CDR3 protein. Here the sample spans under 300,000 distinct CDR3 sequences, 7.5% to 9.5% being singletons. Regarding this clonotype: No antigen is known for it.

Sequencing input: PBMCs or a T cell subset sorted from them (not recorded which). The receptor's source is a man between 18 and 29 years old who had mild COVID-19 (a few samples of this study predate the infection). Cell type and time point are not known. The chain joins TRBV6-1 to TRBJ2-7, with D possibly being TRBD1 (6 bases). The CDR3 nucleotides read TGTGCCAGCAGTGAGGGACACCAGGTCTACGAGCAGTACTTC. Translated: CASSEGHQVYEQYF.